This T cell receptor (beta chain) was documented in a study of blood T cell repertoires in COVID-19. In the study overall: Acute and convalescent COVID-19 samples came from the United States, Italy and Spain. T cells, B-cell-depleted T cells, or PBMCs provided the cDNA or gDNA that served as material.

In the original processing: Using reference gene primer amplification, nucleated cell counts were estimated. Only in-frame clones appear in the TCRdb table, and some are missing; sequencing was by immunoSEQ multiplex PCR. V, J and clone size derive from that table, while D and trimming were established from the DNA sequence. The data contain 150,000 to 200,000 clones, over 70% of them singletons. Germline assignment: CDR1 LGHDT and CDR2 YNNKEL (reference sequence). The CDR3 has 15 amino acids. Trimming cost V 3 bases and J 3 bases; bases outside gene matches: 8. The receptor comes from a man in his sixties with active or convalescent COVID-19. V and J are TRBV3-1 (or the pseudogene TRBV3-2) and TRBJ2-7; 7 positions match TRBD2. Input material: peripheral blood. The DNA for the CDR3 is TGTGCCAGCAGCCACCTAGCGGCAGGGCTCTACGAGCAGTACTTC. It translates to CASSHLAAGLYEQYF.